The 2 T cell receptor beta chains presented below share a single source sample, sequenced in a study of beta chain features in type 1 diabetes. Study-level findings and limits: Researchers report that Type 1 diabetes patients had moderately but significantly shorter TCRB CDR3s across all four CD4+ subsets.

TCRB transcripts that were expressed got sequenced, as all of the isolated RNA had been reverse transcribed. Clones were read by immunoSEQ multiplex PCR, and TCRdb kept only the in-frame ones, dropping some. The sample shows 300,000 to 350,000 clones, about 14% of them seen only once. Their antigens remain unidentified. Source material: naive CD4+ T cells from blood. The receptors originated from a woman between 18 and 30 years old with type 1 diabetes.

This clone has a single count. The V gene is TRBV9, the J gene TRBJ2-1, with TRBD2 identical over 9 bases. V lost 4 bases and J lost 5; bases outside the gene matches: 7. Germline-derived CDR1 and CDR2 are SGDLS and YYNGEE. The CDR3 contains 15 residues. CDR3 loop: CASSPRLAANNEQFF. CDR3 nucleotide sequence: TGTGCCAGCAGCCCGCGACTAGCGGCCAACAATGAGCAGTTCTTC. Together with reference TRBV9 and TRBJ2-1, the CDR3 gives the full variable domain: DSGVTQTPKHLITATGQRVTLRCSPRSGDLSVYWYQQSLDQGLQFLIQYYNGEERAKGNILERFSAQQFPDLHSELNLSSLELGDSALYFCASSPRLAANNEQFFGPGTRLTVL.

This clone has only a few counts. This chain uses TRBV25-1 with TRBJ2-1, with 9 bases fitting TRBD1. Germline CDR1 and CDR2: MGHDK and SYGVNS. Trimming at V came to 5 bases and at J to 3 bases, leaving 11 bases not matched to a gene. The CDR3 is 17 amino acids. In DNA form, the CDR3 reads TGTGCCAGCAGTCGTCTATGGACAGGGGTGAGCTACAATGAGCAGTTCTTC. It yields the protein CASSRLWTGVSYNEQFF. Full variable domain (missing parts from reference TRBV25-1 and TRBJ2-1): EADIYQTPRYLVIGTGKKITLECSQTMGHDKMYWYQQDPGMELHLIHYSYGVNSTEKGDLSSESTVSRIRTEHFPLTLESARPSHTSQYLCASSRLWTGVSYNEQFFGPGTRLTVL.